A single sample gave rise to the 25 T cell receptor beta chains below, sequenced in a study of cytomegalovirus exposure and HLA in healthy donors. Primers included in the PCR were 60 Vbeta and 13 Jbeta primers. The method was immunoSEQ multiplex PCR; TCRdb's version includes in-frame clones alone and lacks a portion of them. The sample carries around 150,000 clones, 70% to 90% recorded once. Specimen: PBMCs. The receptors were sampled from a man aged 18 to 29 in good health and CMV-seropositive.

This sequence joins TRBV30 and TRBJ1-1, with D unresolved. The CDR3 is made up of 14 amino acids. Trimming took 3 bases from V and 7 from J, leaving 18 bases between them. From germline, CDR1 is GTSNPN and CDR2 SVGIG (reference sequence). The CDR3 DNA reads TGTGCCTGGAGCTGGAGGCCCTACGCCTTTGAAGCTTTCTTT. It translates to CAWSWRPYAFEAFF.

This clone appeared a single time. The rearrangement uses TRBV15 and TRBJ2-7; D gene uncertain. In germline, CDR1 is LNHNV, CDR2 YYDKDF (reference sequence). The V end lost 0 bases, the J end lost 3 bases, and 9 bases lay between the germline ends. The length of the CDR3 is 14 residues. The CDR3 DNA reads TGTGCCACCAGCAGAGATCCAGGCGTCTACGAGCAGTACTTC. As protein: CATSRDPGVYEQYF.

The CDR3 protein is CASTPTSFRGKLFF. The CDR3 DNA follows: TGTGCCAGCACCCCGACATCCTTTCGTGGGAAACTGTTTTTT. V and J are TRBV27 and TRBJ1-4, with D unclear. The CDR3 contains 14 residues. V shed 7 bases and J shed 11 bases, with 20 bases lying between them. Germline CDR1 and CDR2: MNHEY and SMNVEV (reference sequence).

This sequence joins TRBV9 and TRBJ1-2; TRBD1 matches at 7 bases. This CDR3 has 18 residues. Germline trimming cut 0 bases from V and 4 bases from J; bases unmatched to any gene: 15. CDR1 is SGDLS, CDR2 YYNGEE, per germline. The CDR3 sequence is CASSVAPGQVMGGYGYTF. CDR3 nucleotide sequence: TGTGCCAGCAGCGTAGCTCCCGGACAGGTTATGGGGGGCTATGGCTACACCTTC.

The sample holds one count of this clone. The chain has TRBV4-2 and TRBJ2-1, with a weak D call TRBD2 (6 bases). The V gene's germline CDR1 is LGHNA and CDR2 YNFKEQ. This CDR3 has 15 amino acids. V lost 3 bases and J lost 0, with 9 bases in between. The CDR3, as DNA: TGTGCCAGCAGCCAGGGACTCCGCTCCTACAATGAGCAGTTCTTC. This translates into CASSQGLRSYNEQFF.

The chain combines TRBV9 with TRBJ1-1; TRBD1 is a possible D gene (5 bases). Germline V gene sequence: CDR1 SGDLS, CDR2 YYNGEE. This CDR3 comprises 14 residues. V lost 0 bases and J 4 bases, leaving 10 bases between the germline ends. The CDR3 reads CASSVGGAFTEAFF. As DNA, the CDR3 is TGTGCCAGCAGCGTAGGCGGGGCGTTCACTGAAGCTTTCTTT.

The chain combines TRBV7-2 with TRBJ1-2; TRBD1 matches at 8 bases. Germline lookup yields CDR1 SGHTA and CDR2 FQGNSA. The CDR3 has 13 amino acids. V trimming: 5 bases; J trimming: 4 bases; junction bases outside the gene matches: 3. The CDR3 loop is CASSRGQGYGYTF. The CDR3 bases are TGTGCCAGCAGCAGAGGACAGGGCTATGGCTACACCTTC.

This chain joins TRBV9 and TRBJ2-7, with 8 nucleotides matching TRBD1. The CDR3 is 14 residues long. V was clipped by 4 bases and J by 6 bases; unmatched bases: 9. Germline V gives CDR1 SGDLS, CDR2 YYNGEE. CDR3 DNA sequence: TGTGCCAGCAGCCTAGGACAGGGACGGTTCGAGCAGTACTTC. Translating gives CASSLGQGRFEQYF.

The genes are TRBV5-4 and TRBJ2-3; a possible D gene is TRBD1 (6 bases). CDR1 is SGHNT, CDR2 YYREEE, per germline (reference sequence). The ends were cut back, 0 bases at V and 0 bases at J, with 11 bases in the middle. The CDR3 sequence is 16 residues long. The CDR3 region has the DNA TGTGCCAGCAGCTTGGGGCAGGGGTTAAGCACAGATACGCAGTATTTT. Its protein product is CASSLGQGLSTDTQYF.

This clone was picked up one time. J is TRBJ1-2 and V is TRBV7-9; D is undetermined. The V and J ends lost 6 bases and 4 bases respectively, with 6 bases between them. Germline CDR1 SEHNR, CDR2 FQNEAQ (reference sequence). The CDR3 totals 11 residues. Here the CDR3 DNA reads TGTGCCAGCAGTTGGGCCTATGGCTACACCTTC. Encoded protein: CASSWAYGYTF.

The V call is TRBV5-6, the J call TRBJ1-2, with 8 nucleotides matching TRBD1. The CDR3 contains 15 residues. V lost 4 bases and J lost 0; bases outside the gene matches: 5. Germline V CDR1 and CDR2: SGHDT, YYEEEE. The CDR3, as DNA: TGTGCCAGCAGCCTAGGGGACAGGTCTAACTATGGCTACACCTTC. It codes for CASSLGDRSNYGYTF.

V usage is TRBV7-9 and J usage is TRBJ2-5; TRBD1 is a possible D gene (5 bases). Germline V lookup: CDR1 SEHNR, CDR2 FQNEAQ (reference sequence). V gave up 6 bases and J gave up 5 bases, with 13 bases separating them. The CDR3 has 13 residues. The chain's CDR3 is CASRLTDRETQYF. CDR3 DNA sequence: TGTGCCAGCAGGCTGACAGACCGGGAGACCCAGTACTTC.

The chain couples TRBV18 to TRBJ2-1; maybe TRBD1 (6 bases). The CDR3 loop spans 14 amino acids. The germline V and J ends were trimmed by 3 bases and 8 bases, with 14 bases remaining between them. Germline CDR1 is KGHSH and CDR2 is LQKENI. The CDR3, as DNA: TGTGCCAGCTCACCGGAACGCAACAGGGATGAGCAGTTCTTC. Translated, it gives CASSPERNRDEQFF.

The chain uses TRBV7-8 and TRBJ2-5; 8 nucleotides align to TRBD1. Germline CDR1 and CDR2: SGHVS and FQNEAQ. V was clipped by 5 bases and J by 3 bases; unmatched bases: 17. The CDR3 totals 18 residues. In nucleotides, the CDR3 is TGTGCCAGCAGCCCCCAGCCCGGACAGGGCCAAGGGAAAGAGACCCAGTACTTC. As protein: CASSPQPGQGQGKETQYF.

The chain has TRBV7-9 and TRBJ2-3, with a weak D call TRBD2 (6 bases). This CDR3 has 16 amino acids. V lost 4 bases to trimming and J lost 7 bases, with 21 bases between them. Germline V lookup: CDR1 SEHNR, CDR2 FQNEAQ (reference sequence). DNA for the CDR3: TGTGCCAGCAGCTCCCCCGGGACTTTTGCGACACATACGCAGTATTTT. Encoded protein: CASSSPGTFATHTQYF.

The chain employs TRBV9 and TRBJ2-5, with no clear D. The CDR3 runs 11 residues. Germline V gives CDR1 SGDLS, CDR2 YYNGEE. Trimming took 7 bases from V and 5 from J, leaving 9 bases between them. CDR3 nucleotides: TGTGCCAGCGCCTCCGGGGAGACCCAGTACTTC. Its translation is CASASGETQYF.

This clone appeared once. V and J are TRBV2 and TRBJ1-2; 7 bases agree with TRBD1. CDR1 and CDR2 (germline): SNHLY, FYNNEI. V gave up 5 bases and J gave up 4 bases; unmatched junction bases: 10. This CDR3 spans 15 amino acids. The CDR3 region has the DNA TGTGCCAGCAGTCCTGACAGGGAGGCGGTCTATGGCTACACCTTC. Translated: CASSPDREAVYGYTF.

The chain links TRBV18 to TRBJ2-5; 8 positions match TRBD2. V dropped 1 base and J dropped 2; count of bases not matched to a gene: 3. The CDR3 is made up of 15 amino acids. Germline V lookup: CDR1 KGHSH, CDR2 LQKENI. CDR3 protein: CASSPRSSGQETQYF. CDR3 coding DNA: TGTGCCAGCTCACCACGGTCTAGCGGGCAAGAGACCCAGTACTTC. Together with reference TRBV18 and TRBJ2-5, the CDR3 gives the full variable domain: NAGVMQNPRHLVRRRGQEARLRCSPMKGHSHVYWYRQLPEEGLKFMVYLQKENIIDESGMPKERFSAEFPKEGPSILRIQQVVRGDSAAYFCASSPRSSGQETQYFGPGTRLLVL.

The genes are TRBV27 and TRBJ1-2, with D uncertain. Trimming shortened V by 3 bases and J by 6 bases, and 17 bases separated the two germline ends. This CDR3 is built from 15 residues. Germline loops: CDR1 MNHEY, CDR2 SMNVEV (reference sequence). The CDR3 DNA sequence: TGTGCCAGCAGTTTTGTCGGTACGCGAGCGGATGGCTACACCTTC. This codes for CASSFVGTRADGYTF.

The rearrangement uses TRBV6-5 and TRBJ2-3, with 12 bases matching TRBD2. The J segment lost 4 bases and the V segment lost 6 bases, leaving 5 bases of the junction unmatched. The CDR3 consists of 15 residues. Germline V gives CDR1 MNHEY, CDR2 SVGAGI. As DNA, the CDR3 is TGTGCCAGCAGCTTTACTAGCGGGGGGTCAGATACGCAGTATTTT. Its protein product is CASSFTSGGSDTQYF.

The chain joins TRBV5-1 to TRBJ2-7; 12 nucleotides match TRBD2. CDR3 length: 15 amino acids. CDR1 is SGHRS, CDR2 YFSETQ, per germline. J gave up 2 bases and V 0 bases, and 0 bases lay outside the gene matches. This CDR3 is CASSLGLAGAYEQYF. The CDR3 DNA follows: TGCGCCAGCAGCTTGGGACTAGCGGGAGCCTACGAGCAGTACTTC.

J is TRBJ2-1 and V is TRBV6-5; 13 bases are shared with TRBD2. V dropped 4 bases and J dropped 10; count of bases not matched to a gene: 7. The length of the CDR3 is 15 residues. Germline V gene data show CDR1 as MNHEY and CDR2 as SVGAGI. As DNA, the CDR3 is TGTGCCAGCAGTTCCAGACTAGCGGGGGGAAAAGAGCAGTTCTTC. Its protein is CASSSRLAGGKEQFF.

This clone was picked up one time. The rearrangement uses TRBV29-1 and TRBJ2-1; D may be TRBD1 (6 bases). CDR1 SQVTM and CDR2 ANQGSEA come from the germline V gene. V dropped 3 bases and J dropped 8 bases, with 17 bases sitting between them. CDR3 length: 14 residues. The CDR3 coding sequence is TGCAGCGTTGAGTCCGGCAGGGGTTTTGATGAGCAGTTCTTC. Translated, it gives CSVESGRGFDEQFF.

V usage is TRBV7-2 and J usage is TRBJ1-2; 10 bases align to TRBD1. The CDR3 runs 15 residues. V gave up 5 bases and J gave up 4 bases; unmatched junction bases: 7. Germline V gives CDR1 SGHTA, CDR2 FQGNSA. CDR3 amino acids: CASSLRQGAAYGYTF. CDR3 DNA: TGTGCCAGCAGCCTCAGACAGGGGGCTGCCTATGGCTACACCTTC.

The chain employs TRBV4-3 and TRBJ2-1; unclear D gene. The CDR3 loop spans 14 amino acids. CDR1 LGHNA and CDR2 YSLEER come from the germline V gene. Trimming took off 4 bases at V and 9 bases at J, with 16 bases between the two ends. The CDR3 DNA reads TGCGCCAGCAGCCCTTCTGGGCCCACCAGTGAGCAGTTCTTC. Translation gives CASSPSGPTSEQFF.